Shown below are 21 T cell receptor beta chains from a single sample sequenced in a study of cytomegalovirus exposure and HLA in healthy donors. The PCR contained 60 Vbeta and 13 Jbeta primers. This table comes from immunoSEQ multiplex PCR, and its TCRdb copy is limited to in-frame clones, with some not included. Of about 95,000 clones listed, 65% to 80% are singletons. Source material: PBMCs. The receptors here all came from a woman in her forties or fifties in good health and CMV-seropositive.

This clone is a singleton in its sample. V and J are TRBV6-5 and TRBJ1-3, with D unresolved. The germline gives CDR1 MNHEY, CDR2 SVGAGI. The V end lost 9 bases, the J end lost 7 bases, and 10 bases lay between the germline ends. The CDR3 totals 11 residues. The CDR3 is CASIVGNTIYF. The CDR3 DNA reads as TGTGCCAGTATCGTCGGGAACACCATATATTTT.

This clone was seen only a few times. The gene calls are TRBV28 and TRBJ2-1, with 7 bases lining up with TRBD1. The CDR3 loop spans 15 amino acids. Per the germline V gene, CDR1 is MDHEN and CDR2 is SYDVKM. V dropped 7 bases and J dropped 2; count of bases not matched to a gene: 8. CDR3 nucleotide sequence: TGTGCCAGCACCGTTCCTAGGGGGCCCTACAATGAGCAGTTCTTC. As protein: CASTVPRGPYNEQFF.

The CDR3 region is CASSEWRAGDSNQPQHF. CDR3 DNA sequence: TGTGCCAGCAGTGAATGGCGGGCGGGTGATAGCAATCAGCCCCAGCATTTT. This sequence joins TRBV6-1 and TRBJ1-5; D is undetermined. Germline V gives CDR1 MNHNS, CDR2 SASEGT. Trimming left V 2 bases short and J 0 bases short, with 14 bases between. The CDR3 totals 17 residues.

This clone came up a few times. The chain employs TRBV7-3 and TRBJ2-7; possible D gene TRBD2, 6 bases. The CDR3 is 14 residues long. Germline CDR1 is SGHTA and CDR2 is FQGTGA. V lost 2 bases, J lost 4 bases, and 12 bases lay in between. The CDR3 DNA sequence: TGTGCCAGCAGCTTATTTCCGGGAGCGTACGAGCAGTACTTC. The encoded protein is CASSLFPGAYEQYF.

The V gene is TRBV5-6, the J gene TRBJ1-2, with 9 bases that match TRBD1. V shed 6 bases and J 8 bases; nucleotides not matched to a gene: 20. CDR3 size: 17 residues. Germline V CDR1 and CDR2: SGHDT, YYEEEE. The CDR3: CASTLDRGTTNVRGYTF. The CDR3 bases are TGTGCCAGCACCCTCGACAGGGGGACGACTAACGTGAGGGGCTACACCTTC.

This chain joins TRBV5-6 and TRBJ2-1, with TRBD2 as a possible D gene (6 bases). Germline lookup yields CDR1 SGHDT and CDR2 YYEEEE. CDR3 size: 13 residues. Trimming took 7 bases from V and 6 from J, leaving 14 bases between them. The CDR3 is CASGGVAVNEQFF. The CDR3 region has the DNA TGTGCCAGCGGTGGGGTAGCGGTCAATGAGCAGTTCTTC.

This clone was detected only a few times. The gene calls are TRBV4-1 and TRBJ2-7, with a weak D call TRBD1 (5 bases). V lost 5 bases, J lost 0 bases, and 11 bases lay in between. Germline assignment: CDR1 MGHRA and CDR2 YSYEKL. The CDR3 has 14 residues. The CDR3, as DNA: TGCGCCAGCAGCTACCTGGGGCGCTCCTACGAGCAGTACTTC. Its translation is CASSYLGRSYEQYF.

The chain carries TRBV6-1 and TRBJ2-7; D not certain. Trimming took off 6 bases at V and 5 bases at J, with 14 bases between the two ends. Per the germline V gene, CDR1 is MNHNS and CDR2 is SASEGT. This CDR3 has 13 residues. The CDR3: CASSMNNFDEQYF. In DNA, the CDR3 is TGTGCCAGCAGCATGAATAACTTCGACGAGCAGTACTTC.

Regarding this clone: Other nucleotide sequences from this sample produce the same CDR3. The chain carries TRBV27 and TRBJ1-5; D not certain. Germline CDR1 is MNHEY and CDR2 is SMNVEV (reference sequence). The CDR3 length is 13 residues. Trimming took off 4 bases at V and 0 bases at J, with 4 bases between the two ends. CDR3 sequence: CASSSYSNQPQHF. Here the CDR3 DNA reads TGTGCCAGCAGTTCTTATAGCAATCAGCCCCAGCATTTT.

The genes are TRBV19 and TRBJ1-2; no clear D gene. This CDR3 comprises 14 residues. Germline CDR1 LNHDA, CDR2 SQIVND (reference sequence). Trimming took off 3 bases at V and 4 bases at J, with 12 bases between the two ends. CDR3 region: CASSIGRAFYGYTF. CDR3 bases: TGTGCCAGTAGTATCGGGAGGGCCTTCTATGGCTACACCTTC.

The chain carries TRBV6-1 and TRBJ2-7, with TRBD2 matching over 7 bases. V gave up 10 bases and J gave up 0 bases; unmatched junction bases: 6. The CDR3 length is 13 residues. Germline V CDR1 and CDR2: MNHNS, SASEGT. The CDR3 coding sequence is TGTGCCACCCGGCGGGGGAGCTCCTACGAGCAGTACTTC. Translating it yields CATRRGSSYEQYF.

The rearrangement joins TRBV5-6 to TRBJ2-3, with 14 bases that match TRBD2. The germline V gene encodes CDR1 SGHDT and CDR2 YYEEEE. J gave up 5 bases and V 4 bases, and 6 bases lay outside the gene matches. The CDR3 extends over 16 amino acids. This chain's CDR3 is CASSGTSGSLRDTQYF. CDR3 nucleotide sequence: TGTGCCAGCAGCGGGACTAGCGGGAGTCTAAGAGATACGCAGTATTTT.

The chain is built from TRBV27 and TRBJ2-5, with 8 bases aligning to TRBD1. The tail of the sequence fits TRBJ2-7 better, so the J call may be wrong. The CDR3 has 15 amino acids. Germline loops: CDR1 MNHEY, CDR2 SMNVEV (reference sequence). CDR3 sequence reads: CASSLGNRGIHEQYF. CDR3 DNA sequence: TGTGCCAGCAGTTTAGGGAACAGGGGGATCCACGAGCAGTACTTC.

A single count supports this clone. The rearrangement joins TRBV7-2 to TRBJ2-1; TRBD2 agrees at 8 bases. V trimming: 8 bases; J trimming: 8 bases; junction bases outside the gene matches: 14. Germline CDR1 SGHTA, CDR2 FQGNSA. This CDR3 comprises 15 residues. The CDR3 nucleotides read TGTGCCAGCTCGAGGTTTAGCGGGAACCAGCATGAGCAGTTCTTC. Its translation is CASSRFSGNQHEQFF.

This sequence joins TRBV28 and TRBJ2-2; D remains ambiguous. Germline lookup yields CDR1 MDHEN and CDR2 SYDVKM. This CDR3 spans 15 amino acids. V was trimmed by 1 base and J by 2 bases, leaving 8 bases between them. CDR3 bases: TGTGCCAGCAGTTTATCAGGATCTAACACCGGGGAGCTGTTTTTT. Residues: CASSLSGSNTGELFF.

This rearrangement joins TRBV28 to TRBJ1-5; 7 nucleotides align to TRBD1. Looked up from germline, CDR1 is MDHEN and CDR2 is SYDVKM. Unmatched junction bases numbered 10, after V lost 8 bases and J lost 3 bases. The CDR3 contains 15 residues. The CDR3 nucleotides are TGTGCCAGCCTCCCGGCGGGACAGTCCAATCAGCCCCAGCATTTT. This encodes CASLPAGQSNQPQHF.

V usage is TRBV29-1 and J usage is TRBJ1-5; maybe TRBD1 (5 bases). The CDR3 sequence is 13 residues long. Germline CDR1 SQVTM, CDR2 ANQGSEA. Trimming stripped 7 bases from V and 5 bases from J, with 15 bases between. The CDR3 region has the DNA TGCAGCGCCTTGGTCCAGGGCCATCAGCCCCAGCATTTT. Translating gives CSALVQGHQPQHF.

J is TRBJ1-6 and V is TRBV7-9, with D maybe TRBD1 (5 bases). Germline V gives CDR1 SEHNR, CDR2 FQNEAQ (reference sequence). This CDR3 region has 14 residues. Trimming removed 3 bases at V and 8 bases at J, with 11 bases between. CDR3 amino acids: CASSFQGGDSPLHF. For the CDR3, the DNA is TGTGCCAGCAGCTTCCAGGGAGGGGATTCACCCCTCCACTTT.

CDR3 nucleotides: TGCGCCAGCAGCACAGGGACATTATACGAGCAGTACTTC. This encodes CASSTGTLYEQYF. The genes are TRBV5-1 and TRBJ2-7, with D perhaps TRBD1 (6 bases). Germline V lookup: CDR1 SGHRS, CDR2 YFSETQ. V was shortened by 4 bases and J by 4 bases, with 12 bases between the two germline ends. The CDR3 length is 13 residues.

The rearrangement joins TRBV7-3 to TRBJ2-5; 9 nucleotides match TRBD1. This CDR3 has 13 residues. V was pared by 5 bases and J by 4 bases, with 2 bases of the junction left unmatched. CDR1 is SGHTA, CDR2 FQGTGA, per germline. CDR3 nucleotides: TGTGCCAGCAGCCGGGACAGGGCAGAGACCCAGTACTTC. Its translation is CASSRDRAETQYF.

This clone was recorded a few times. CDR3 in amino acids: CASSFELSIYGYTF. The CDR3 DNA is TGTGCCAGCAGTTTTGAACTATCAATCTATGGCTACACCTTC. This sequence joins TRBV28 and TRBJ1-2; no clear D. With 3 bases removed from V and 4 bases from J, the gap between germline ends came to 12 bases. CDR1 is MDHEN and CDR2 is SYDVKM in the germline V gene. The CDR3 is 14 amino acids.